These 16 T cell receptor beta chains share one sample of origin, sequenced in a study of a mutant IDH1 vaccine in newly diagnosed glioma. Measured with immunoSEQ multiplex PCR; TCRdb has only the in-frame clones, and not every one. Among tens of thousands of clones listed, 76% were seen once. As to time point: week 47, end of study. Vaccination used 300 ug of mutant IDH1 20-mer peptide per dose, with topical imiquimod. These TCRs are of unknown antigen specificity. Sequences were derived from PBMCs, sampled from a glioma patient whose treatment included an IDH1 peptide vaccine. The source is a woman between 40 and 55 years old with glioma. Some clones in this sample may be carry-over from other donors' samples.

The table lists this clone with a few counts. The chain couples TRBV30 to TRBJ1-3; no definite D call. CDR3 length: 16 residues. V lost 3 bases to trimming and J lost 0 bases, with 15 bases between them. Germline assignment: CDR1 GTSNPN and CDR2 SVGIG (reference sequence). Written as DNA, the CDR3 is TGTGCCTGGAGAGAAGTTAAGGGTTACTCTGGAAACACCATATATTTT. Translated, it gives CAWREVKGYSGNTIYF.

This chain connects TRBV5-1 to TRBJ2-6; possible D gene TRBD2, 6 bases. V dropped 5 bases and J dropped 0 bases, with 9 bases sitting between them. Looked up from germline, CDR1 is SGHRS and CDR2 is YFSETQ. CDR3 size: 15 residues. The CDR3 sequence is CASSAGNSGANVLTF. CDR3 bases: TGCGCCAGCAGTGCGGGAAACTCTGGGGCCAACGTCCTGACTTTC.

The gene calls are TRBV6-6 and TRBJ1-5; 7 bases agree with TRBD1. This CDR3 spans 14 amino acids. The V and J ends lost 6 bases and 1 base, in that order; junction bases with no gene match: 3. Germline-derived CDR1 and CDR2 are MNHNY and SVGAGI (reference sequence). CDR3 nucleotide sequence: TGTGCCAGCAGCCAGGGACAGAGCAATCAGCCCCAGCATTTT. Translation: CASSQGQSNQPQHF.

This chain links TRBV6-6 with TRBJ2-7; D perhaps matches TRBD1 (5 bases). Germline V gene data show CDR1 as MNHNY and CDR2 as SVGAGI (reference sequence). V lost 10 bases and J lost 2, with 9 bases in between. The CDR3 spans 11 residues. For the CDR3, the DNA is TGTGCCACCGCCAGGGCCTACGAGCAGTACTTC. Translated: CATARAYEQYF.

The genes are TRBV4-1 and TRBJ2-7; D might be TRBD1 (6 bases). The CDR3 is 16 residues long. From germline, CDR1 is MGHRA and CDR2 YSYEKL. Trimming took 0 bases from V and 4 from J, leaving 16 bases between them. The CDR3 nucleotides are TGCGCCAGCAGCCAAGAAGGGACCCCAGGGGTTTACGAGCAGTACTTC. Translating it yields CASSQEGTPGVYEQYF.

This clone was counted a few times. The chain uses TRBV30 and TRBJ1-2; D is unresolved. Germline values: CDR1 GTSNPN, CDR2 SVGIG (reference sequence). The CDR3 covers 15 residues. V lost 2 bases to trimming and J lost 5 bases, with 18 bases between them. The CDR3 reads CAWSPRRQVRYGYTF. The CDR3 DNA is TGTGCCTGGAGTCCCCGCCGGCAGGTTCGATATGGCTACACCTTC.

The chain has TRBV27 and TRBJ1-2, with D possibly matching TRBD1 (6 bases). The CDR3 sequence is 15 residues long. Trimming pared 4 bases from V and 3 bases from J, leaving 15 bases between. Germline values: CDR1 MNHEY, CDR2 SMNVEV (reference sequence). DNA of the CDR3: TGTGCCAGCAGTTCCCTCAGGGCAGGGGACTATGGCTACACCTTC. It codes for CASSSLRAGDYGYTF.

The V gene is TRBV5-1, the J gene TRBJ2-6, with D possibly being TRBD2 (7 bases). The CDR3 totals 17 residues. V lost 0 bases to trimming and J lost 2 bases, with 12 bases between them. The germline CDR1 and CDR2 sequences are SGHRS and YFSETQ. CDR3 bases: TGCGCCAGCAGCTTGGGGGGGGGCGGCCCTGGGGCCAACGTCCTGACTTTC. Residues: CASSLGGGGPGANVLTF.

The chain links TRBV27 to TRBJ1-3; D remains ambiguous. Germline CDR1 is MNHEY and CDR2 is SMNVEV (reference sequence). V was pared by 6 bases and J by 0 bases, with 12 bases between. The CDR3 length is 15 residues. The CDR3 reads CASSRGGLSGNTIYF. In DNA, the CDR3 is TGTGCCAGCAGCCGTGGAGGGCTCTCTGGAAACACCATATATTTT.

This clone has more than one count but fewer than ten. The chain couples TRBV11-2 to TRBJ2-3; TRBD2 aligns across 8 bases. There are 16 residues in the CDR3. From germline, CDR1 is SGHAT and CDR2 FQNNGV. V shed 2 bases and J 2 bases; nucleotides not matched to a gene: 6. This chain's CDR3 is CASSLSGGSYTDTQYF. In DNA form, the CDR3 reads TGTGCCAGCAGCTTAAGCGGGGGTAGCTACACAGATACGCAGTATTTT.

This rearrangement joins TRBV18 to TRBJ1-5; D may be TRBD1 (5 bases). The CDR3 has 14 residues. V lost 4 bases to trimming and J lost 1 base, with 8 bases between them. Germline lookup yields CDR1 KGHSH and CDR2 LQKENI. The CDR3 DNA follows: TGTGCCAGCTCACTAGGACAAAGCAATCAGCCCCAGCATTTT. Translated, it gives CASSLGQSNQPQHF.

The gene calls are TRBV5-5 and TRBJ1-1; D unresolved. The germline CDR1 and CDR2 sequences are SGHKS and YYEKEE (reference sequence). The CDR3 contains 13 residues. Trimming left V 0 bases short and J 4 bases short, with 7 bases between. CDR3 in DNA: TGTGCCAGCAGCTTGGTATCCATCACTGAAGCTTTCTTT. Protein: CASSLVSITEAFF. Full variable domain (remainder filled in from reference TRBV5-5 and TRBJ1-1): DAGVTQSPTHLIKTRGQQVTLRCSPISGHKSVSWYQQVLGQGPQFIFQYYEKEERGRGNFPDRFSARQFPNYSSELNVNALLLGDSALYLCASSLVSITEAFFGQGTRLTVV.

This clone was counted between two and nine times. This chain joins TRBV7-9 and TRBJ1-1, with D tentatively TRBD1 (6 bases). Per germline, CDR1 SEHNR and CDR2 FQNEAQ (reference sequence). This CDR3 region has 16 residues. V was clipped by 5 bases and J by 0 bases, with 16 bases between them. Here the CDR3 DNA reads TGTGCCAGCAGCCGTAGGGGGGGCGGAATGAACACTGAAGCTTTCTTT. Its protein product is CASSRRGGGMNTEAFF.

The rearrangement joins TRBV2 to TRBJ2-2; D not resolved. V lost 6 bases to trimming and J lost 6 bases, with 11 bases between them. Germline CDR1 reads SNHLY; CDR2 reads FYNNEI. The CDR3 is made up of 13 amino acids. The CDR3 DNA reads as TGTGCCAGCAGGGCGAGAGGAGCCGGGGAGCTGTTTTTT. It is translated as CASRARGAGELFF.

The J gene is TRBJ1-1, the V gene TRBV30, with 10 bases that match TRBD1. CDR1 GTSNPN and CDR2 SVGIG come from the germline V gene (reference sequence). V lost 4 bases, J lost 3 bases, and 2 bases stayed unmatched. CDR3 length: 13 amino acids. This CDR3 reads CAWKDRGYTEAFF. The DNA for the CDR3 is TGTGCCTGGAAGGACAGGGGGTACACTGAAGCTTTCTTT.

This chain joins TRBV29-1 and TRBJ1-1; the D gene is possibly TRBD1 (6 bases). The V gene's germline CDR1 is SQVTM and CDR2 ANQGSEA. The CDR3 loop spans 12 amino acids. With 6 bases removed from V and 2 bases from J, the gap between germline ends came to 10 bases. The CDR3 region is CSVLGGNTEAFF. CDR3 bases: TGCAGCGTGTTGGGGGGCAACACTGAAGCTTTCTTT. The whole variable domain, filled in from reference TRBV29-1 and TRBJ1-1, reads SAVISQKPSRDICQRGTSLTIQCQVDSQVTMMFWYRQQPGQSLTLIATANQGSEATYESGFVIDKFPISRPNLTFSTLTVSNMSPEDSSIYLCSVLGGNTEAFFGQGTRLTVV.